This TCR beta chain came from a study of shared clonotypes between healthy human individuals. Study-level results: Generation of non-shared clonotypes was less probable than generation of clonotypes shared by all four donors. Only a few donors were included, so the genetic and exposure-history diversity represented was limited.

Worth noting for this clone: What it binds is unknown.

In germline, CDR1 is LNHDA, CDR2 SQIVND (reference sequence). After removal of 3 bases from V and 15 bases from J, the junction contained 12 bases not matched to a gene. CDR3 length equals 14 residues. Assay: immunoSEQ multiplex PCR; the TCRdb copy retains only in-frame clones and omits some. There are over a million clones in the sample; 75% occur only once, and 1.5% lies in the top ten. This TCR derives from a man in his late teens or twenties in good health. The chain combines TRBV19 with TRBJ2-1; 9 bases line up with TRBD1. Specimen: memory CD4+ T cells sorted from blood. Subset specified: CD45RA-negative fraction. The CDR3 spells CASSIPRQGGKVFF. DNA for the CDR3: TGTGCCAGTAGTATTCCCCGACAGGGGGGAAAAGTGTTCTTC.